Only a few counts were recorded for the clone carrying this TCR beta chain. Antigen: not known. The data were obtained in a study of T-cell memory formation after mild COVID-19. Study-level results: The authors left the SARS-CoV-2 specificity of second-wave clones peaking on day 37 unconfirmed.

This CDR3 region has 14 residues. The V gene's germline CDR1 is SGHRS and CDR2 YFSETQ. V shed 4 bases and J 4 bases; nucleotides not matched to a gene: 3. TCRdb recomputed calls from the 5' RACE reads with MiXCR, one row per CDR3 protein. The top ten hold more than 3% of the sample, which has roughly 150,000 distinct CDR3 sequences, over 10% seen once. V and J are TRBV5-1 and TRBJ2-2; 8 bases align to TRBD1. Sequenced input: PBMCs or a T cell subset sorted from them (not recorded which). The TCR originated in a man aged 18 to 35 who had mild COVID-19 (a few samples of this study predate the infection). Cell type and time point are not known. CDR3 nucleotide sequence: TGCGCCAGCAGCGATCAGGGGGCCACCGGGGAGCTGTTTTTT. Translating gives CASSDQGATGELFF.